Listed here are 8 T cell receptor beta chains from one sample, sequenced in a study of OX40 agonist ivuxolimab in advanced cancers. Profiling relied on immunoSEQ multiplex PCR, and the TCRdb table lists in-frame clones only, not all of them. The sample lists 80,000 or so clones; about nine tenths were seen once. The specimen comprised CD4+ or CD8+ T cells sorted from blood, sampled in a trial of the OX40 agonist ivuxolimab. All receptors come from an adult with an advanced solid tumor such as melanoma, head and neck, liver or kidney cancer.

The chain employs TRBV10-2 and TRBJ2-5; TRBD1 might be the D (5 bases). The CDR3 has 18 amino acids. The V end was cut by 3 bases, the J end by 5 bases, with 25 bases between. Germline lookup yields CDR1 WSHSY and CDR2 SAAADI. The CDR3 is CASSDFRPGPFKGETQYF. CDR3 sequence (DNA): TGCGCCAGCAGTGACTTCCGACCTGGGCCTTTCAAGGGGGAGACCCAGTACTTC.

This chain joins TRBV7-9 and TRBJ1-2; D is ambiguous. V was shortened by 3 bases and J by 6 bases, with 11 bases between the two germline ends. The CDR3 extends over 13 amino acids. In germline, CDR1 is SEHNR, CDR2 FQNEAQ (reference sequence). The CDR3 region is CASSFGQANGYTF. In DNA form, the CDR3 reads TGTGCCAGCAGCTTCGGCCAGGCCAATGGCTACACCTTC.

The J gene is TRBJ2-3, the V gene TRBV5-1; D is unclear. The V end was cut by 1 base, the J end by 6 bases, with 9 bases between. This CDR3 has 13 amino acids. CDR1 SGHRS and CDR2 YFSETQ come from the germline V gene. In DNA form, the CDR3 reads TGCGCCAGCAGCTTGATACCTAGGGATACGCAGTATTTT. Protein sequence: CASSLIPRDTQYF. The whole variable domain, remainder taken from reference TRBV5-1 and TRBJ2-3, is KAGVTQTPRYLIKTRGQQVTLSCSPISGHRSVSWYQQTPGQGLQFLFEYFSETQRNKGNFPGRFSGRQFSNSRSEMNVSTLELGDSALYLCASSLIPRDTQYFGPGTRLTVL.

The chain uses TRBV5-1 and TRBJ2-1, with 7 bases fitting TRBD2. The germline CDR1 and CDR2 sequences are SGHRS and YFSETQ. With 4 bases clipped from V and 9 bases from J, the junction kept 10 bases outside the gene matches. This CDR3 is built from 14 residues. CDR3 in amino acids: CASSMSGKRTEQFF. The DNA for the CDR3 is TGCGCCAGCAGCATGAGCGGGAAGCGTACTGAGCAGTTCTTC.

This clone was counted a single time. The CDR3: CASSQGGLRDTQYF. DNA for the CDR3: TGCGCCAGCAGCCAAGGAGGACTGAGGGATACGCAGTATTTT. The chain combines TRBV4-1 with TRBJ2-3; tentative D call: TRBD2 (5 bases). The CDR3 is 14 amino acids. The germline CDR1 and CDR2 sequences are MGHRA and YSYEKL. Trimming stripped 1 base from V and 6 bases from J, with 11 bases between.

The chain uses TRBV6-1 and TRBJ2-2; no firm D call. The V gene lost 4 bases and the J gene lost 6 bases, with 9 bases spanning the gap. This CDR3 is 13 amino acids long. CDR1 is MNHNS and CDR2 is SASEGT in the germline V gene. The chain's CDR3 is CASSARLAGELFF. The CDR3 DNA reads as TGTGCCAGCAGTGCCCGACTCGCCGGGGAGCTGTTTTTT.

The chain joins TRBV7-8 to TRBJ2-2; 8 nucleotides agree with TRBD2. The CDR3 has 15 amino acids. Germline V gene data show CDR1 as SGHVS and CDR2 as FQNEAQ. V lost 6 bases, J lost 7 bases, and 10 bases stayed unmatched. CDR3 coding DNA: TGTGCCAGCAGACTCTCGGGGGGGGTCGGCGGGGAGCTGTTTTTT. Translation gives CASRLSGGVGGELFF.

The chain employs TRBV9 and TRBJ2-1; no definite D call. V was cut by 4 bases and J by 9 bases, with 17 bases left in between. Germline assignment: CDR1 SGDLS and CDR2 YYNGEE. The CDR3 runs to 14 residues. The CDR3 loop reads CASSMAGSLGEQFF. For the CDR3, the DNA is TGTGCCAGCAGCATGGCTGGGTCCCTCGGTGAGCAGTTCTTC. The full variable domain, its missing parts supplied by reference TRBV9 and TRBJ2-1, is DSGVTQTPKHLITATGQRVTLRCSPRSGDLSVYWYQQSLDQGLQFLIQYYNGEERAKGNILERFSAQQFPDLHSELNLSSLELGDSALYFCASSMAGSLGEQFFGPGTRLTVL.